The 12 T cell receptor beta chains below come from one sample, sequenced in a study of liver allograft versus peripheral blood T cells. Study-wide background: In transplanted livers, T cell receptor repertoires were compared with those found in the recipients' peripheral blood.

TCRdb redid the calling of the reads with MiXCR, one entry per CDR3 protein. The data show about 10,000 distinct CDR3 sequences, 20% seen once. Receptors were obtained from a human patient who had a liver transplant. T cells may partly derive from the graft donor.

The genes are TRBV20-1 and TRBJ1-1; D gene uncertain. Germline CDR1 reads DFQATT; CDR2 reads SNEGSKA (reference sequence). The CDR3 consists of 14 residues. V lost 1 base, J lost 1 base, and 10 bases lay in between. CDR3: CSARGWATNTEAFF. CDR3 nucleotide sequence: TGCAGTGCTAGAGGTTGGGCAACGAACACTGAAGCTTTCTTT.

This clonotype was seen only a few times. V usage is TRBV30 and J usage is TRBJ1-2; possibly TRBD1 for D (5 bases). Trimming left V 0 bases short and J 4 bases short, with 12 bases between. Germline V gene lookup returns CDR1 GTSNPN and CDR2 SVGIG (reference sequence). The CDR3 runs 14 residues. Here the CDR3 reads CAWSVGAGIYGYTF. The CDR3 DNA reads TGTGCCTGGAGTGTAGGCGCAGGGATCTATGGCTACACCTTC.

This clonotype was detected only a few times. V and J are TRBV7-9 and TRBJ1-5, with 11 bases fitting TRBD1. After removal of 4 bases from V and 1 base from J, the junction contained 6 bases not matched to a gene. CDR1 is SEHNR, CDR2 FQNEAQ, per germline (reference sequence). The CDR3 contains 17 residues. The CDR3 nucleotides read TGTGCCAGCAGCTCCGGACAGGGGGCGGGAAGCAATCAGCCCCAGCATTTT. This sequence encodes CASSSGQGAGSNQPQHF.

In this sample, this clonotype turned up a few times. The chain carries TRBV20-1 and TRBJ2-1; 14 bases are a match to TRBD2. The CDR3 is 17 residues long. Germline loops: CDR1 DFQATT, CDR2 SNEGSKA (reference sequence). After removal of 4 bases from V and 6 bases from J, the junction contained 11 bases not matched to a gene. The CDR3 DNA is TGCAGTGCTATTTCCCCCGGGACTAGCGGGGGAAGCAATGAGCAGTTCTTC. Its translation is CSAISPGTSGGSNEQFF.

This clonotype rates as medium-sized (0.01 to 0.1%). The CDR3 coding sequence is TGTGCCAGCAGTTCCTATGGGGAAGTCGAGCAGTACTTC. Translating it yields CASSSYGEVEQYF. The rearrangement uses TRBV28 and TRBJ2-7, with D hard to call. The V gene's germline CDR1 is MDHEN and CDR2 SYDVKM. V shed 4 bases and J shed 6 bases, with 13 bases lying between them. CDR3 length: 13 residues.

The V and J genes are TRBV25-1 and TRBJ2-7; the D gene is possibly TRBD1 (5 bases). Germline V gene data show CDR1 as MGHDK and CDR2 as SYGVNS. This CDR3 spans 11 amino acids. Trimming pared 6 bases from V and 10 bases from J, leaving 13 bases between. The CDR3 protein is CASSLSRVQYF. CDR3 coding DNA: TGTGCCAGCAGCCTTTCCAGGGTTCAGTACTTC.

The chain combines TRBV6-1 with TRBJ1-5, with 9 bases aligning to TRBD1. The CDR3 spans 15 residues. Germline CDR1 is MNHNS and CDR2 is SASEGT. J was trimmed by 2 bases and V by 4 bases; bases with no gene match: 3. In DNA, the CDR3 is TGTGCCAGCAGTGGCCGGGACAGGGGCAATCAGCCCCAGCATTTT. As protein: CASSGRDRGNQPQHF.

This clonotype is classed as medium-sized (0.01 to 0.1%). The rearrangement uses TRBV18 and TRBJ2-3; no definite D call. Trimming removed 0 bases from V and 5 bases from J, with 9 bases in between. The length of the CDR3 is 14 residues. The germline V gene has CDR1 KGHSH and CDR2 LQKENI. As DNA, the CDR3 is TGTGCCAGCTCACCACCGATGCGGAAAGATACGCAGTATTTT. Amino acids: CASSPPMRKDTQYF.

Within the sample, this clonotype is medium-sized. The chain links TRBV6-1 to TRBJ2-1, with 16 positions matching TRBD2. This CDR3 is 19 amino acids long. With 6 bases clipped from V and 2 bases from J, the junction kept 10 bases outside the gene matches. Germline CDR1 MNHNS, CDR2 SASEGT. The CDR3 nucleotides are TGTGCCAGCAGAGAAACGGGACTAGCGGGGGGGCTGACCTACAATGAGCAGTTCTTC. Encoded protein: CASRETGLAGGLTYNEQFF.

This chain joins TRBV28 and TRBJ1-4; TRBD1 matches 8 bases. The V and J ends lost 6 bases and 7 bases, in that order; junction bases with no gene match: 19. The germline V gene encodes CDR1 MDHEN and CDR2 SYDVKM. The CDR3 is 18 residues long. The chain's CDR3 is CASRQTGDGSTIVEKLFF. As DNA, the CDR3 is TGTGCCAGCAGGCAGACAGGGGACGGTTCCACGATAGTTGAAAAACTGTTTTTT.

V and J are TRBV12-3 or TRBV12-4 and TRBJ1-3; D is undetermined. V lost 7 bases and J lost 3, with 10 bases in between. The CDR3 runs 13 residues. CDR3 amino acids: CASTSSGGNTIYF. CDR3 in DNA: TGTGCCAGCACTTCAAGTGGTGGAAACACCATATATTTT.

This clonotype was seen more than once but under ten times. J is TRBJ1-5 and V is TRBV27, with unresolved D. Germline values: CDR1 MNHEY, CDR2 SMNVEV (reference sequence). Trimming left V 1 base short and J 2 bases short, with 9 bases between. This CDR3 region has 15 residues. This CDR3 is CASSLYSGRNQPQHF. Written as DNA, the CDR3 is TGTGCCAGCAGTTTATATTCAGGCCGCAATCAGCCCCAGCATTTT.